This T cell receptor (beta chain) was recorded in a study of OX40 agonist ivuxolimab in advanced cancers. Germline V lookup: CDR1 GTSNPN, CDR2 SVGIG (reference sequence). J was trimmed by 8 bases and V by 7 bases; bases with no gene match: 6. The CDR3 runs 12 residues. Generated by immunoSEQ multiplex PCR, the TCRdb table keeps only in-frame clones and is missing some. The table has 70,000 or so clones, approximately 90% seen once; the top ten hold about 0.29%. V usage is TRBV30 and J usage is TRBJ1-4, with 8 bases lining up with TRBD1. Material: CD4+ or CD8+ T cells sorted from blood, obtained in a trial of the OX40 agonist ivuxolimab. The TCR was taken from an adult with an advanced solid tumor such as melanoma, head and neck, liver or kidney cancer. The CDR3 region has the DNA TGTGCCTTAGACAGGGGTAGGGAAAAACTGTTTTTT. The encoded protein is CALDRGREKLFF.